The TCR beta chain under discussion was sequenced for a study of OX40 agonist ivuxolimab in advanced cancers. Overall study: Patients were treated with ivuxolimab, an agonistic anti-OX40 (CD134) antibody. Three dose-escalation patients had partial responses: one with hepatocellular carcinoma and two with cutaneous melanoma.

Germline assignment: CDR1 LNHDA and CDR2 SQIVND (reference sequence). The CDR3 spans 14 residues. Trimming left V 0 bases short and J 8 bases short, with 12 bases between. For this clone: The antigen is unknown.

Study-wide results and limits: Fewer expanded clones were found on average in CD4+ than in CD8+ T cells.

Clones were sequenced by immunoSEQ multiplex PCR, and TCRdb holds only the in-frame ones, with some missing. The table lists about 58,000 clones, roughly 77% of them singletons. This TCR came from an adult with an advanced solid tumor such as melanoma, head and neck, liver or kidney cancer. The chain employs TRBV19 and TRBJ2-3; weak D call: TRBD1 (6 bases). The source material was CD4+ or CD8+ T cells sorted from blood, sampled in a trial of the OX40 agonist ivuxolimab. The CDR3, as DNA: TGTGCCAGTAGTATAGATCAAGGACAGAGTACGCAGTATTTT. This gives the protein CASSIDQGQSTQYF.